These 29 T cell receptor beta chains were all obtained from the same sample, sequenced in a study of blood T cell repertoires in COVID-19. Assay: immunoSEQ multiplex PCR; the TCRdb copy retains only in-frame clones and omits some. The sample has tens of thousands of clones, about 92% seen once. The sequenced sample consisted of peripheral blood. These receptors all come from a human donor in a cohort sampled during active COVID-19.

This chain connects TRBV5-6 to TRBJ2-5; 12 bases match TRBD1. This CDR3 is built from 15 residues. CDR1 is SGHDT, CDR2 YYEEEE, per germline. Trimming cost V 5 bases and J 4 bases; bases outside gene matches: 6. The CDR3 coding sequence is TGTGCCAGCAGGGGGACAGGGGGCCAGTTAGAGACCCAGTACTTC. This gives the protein CASRGTGGQLETQYF.

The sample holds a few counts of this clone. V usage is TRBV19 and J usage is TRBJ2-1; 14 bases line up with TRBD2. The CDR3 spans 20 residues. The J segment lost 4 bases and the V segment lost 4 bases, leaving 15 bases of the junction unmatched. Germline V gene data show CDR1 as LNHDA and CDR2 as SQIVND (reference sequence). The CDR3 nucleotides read TGTGCCAGTAGTACTCAACCGGGACTAGCGGGAGACCGCCGGTACAATGAGCAGTTCTTC. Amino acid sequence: CASSTQPGLAGDRRYNEQFF.

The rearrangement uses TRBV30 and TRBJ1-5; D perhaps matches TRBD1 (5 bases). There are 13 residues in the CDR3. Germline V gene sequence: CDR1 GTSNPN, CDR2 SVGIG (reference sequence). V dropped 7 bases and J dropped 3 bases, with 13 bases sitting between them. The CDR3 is CASREGFNQPQHF. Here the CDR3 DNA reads TGTGCCTCCAGGGAAGGATTCAATCAGCCCCAGCATTTT.

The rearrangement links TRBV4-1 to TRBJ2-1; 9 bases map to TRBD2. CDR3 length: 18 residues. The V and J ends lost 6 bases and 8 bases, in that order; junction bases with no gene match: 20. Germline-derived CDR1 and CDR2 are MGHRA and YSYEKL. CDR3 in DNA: TGCGCCAGCAGTCGTACTGGAGGAGCGGGAGGACCTTCCCATGAGCAGTTCTTC. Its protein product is CASSRTGGAGGPSHEQFF.

CDR3 protein: CASSQGIRTGNMNTEAFF. The CDR3 nucleotides are TGTGCCAGCAGCCAAGGAATTAGGACAGGGAACATGAACACTGAAGCTTTCTTT. V gene TRBV4-2 combines with J gene TRBJ1-1; 8 positions agree with TRBD1. V lost 1 base and J lost 0; bases outside the gene matches: 10. This CDR3 is 18 amino acids long. Per germline, CDR1 LGHNA and CDR2 YNFKEQ.

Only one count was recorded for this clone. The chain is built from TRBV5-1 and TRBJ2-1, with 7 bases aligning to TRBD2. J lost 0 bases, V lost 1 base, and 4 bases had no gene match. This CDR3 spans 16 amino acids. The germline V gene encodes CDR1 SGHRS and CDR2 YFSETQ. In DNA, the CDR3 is TGCGCCAGCAGCTTGAGTAGCGGGTCCTCCTACAATGAGCAGTTCTTC. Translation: CASSLSSGSSYNEQFF. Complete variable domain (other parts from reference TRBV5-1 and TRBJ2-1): KAGVTQTPRYLIKTRGQQVTLSCSPISGHRSVSWYQQTPGQGLQFLFEYFSETQRNKGNFPGRFSGRQFSNSRSEMNVSTLELGDSALYLCASSLSSGSSYNEQFFGPGTRLTVL.

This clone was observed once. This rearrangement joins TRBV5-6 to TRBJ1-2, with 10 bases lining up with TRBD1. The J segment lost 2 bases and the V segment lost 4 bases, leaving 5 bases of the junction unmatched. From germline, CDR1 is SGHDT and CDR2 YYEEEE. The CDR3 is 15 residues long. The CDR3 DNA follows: TGTGCCAGCAGCGACAGGGGGCTGGGGAACTATGGCTACACCTTC. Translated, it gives CASSDRGLGNYGYTF.

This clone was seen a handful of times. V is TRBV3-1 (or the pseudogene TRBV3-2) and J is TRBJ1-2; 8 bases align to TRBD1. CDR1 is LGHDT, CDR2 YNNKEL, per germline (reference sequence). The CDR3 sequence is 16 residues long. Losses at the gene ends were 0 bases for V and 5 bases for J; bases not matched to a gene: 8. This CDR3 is CASSQDVIRTGYGYTF. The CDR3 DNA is TGTGCCAGCAGCCAAGATGTGATAAGGACAGGGTATGGCTACACCTTC.

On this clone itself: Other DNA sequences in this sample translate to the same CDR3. The CDR3 is CASSRRTSGERLEQYF. The CDR3 nucleotides read TGTGCCAGCAGCCGGAGAACTAGTGGGGAGAGGCTCGAGCAGTACTTC. The J gene is TRBJ2-7, the V gene TRBV4-2; D possibly corresponds to TRBD2 (5 bases). Germline V gives CDR1 LGHNA, CDR2 YNFKEQ. The V end lost 4 bases, the J end lost 6 bases, and 22 bases lay between the germline ends. The CDR3 sequence is 16 residues long.

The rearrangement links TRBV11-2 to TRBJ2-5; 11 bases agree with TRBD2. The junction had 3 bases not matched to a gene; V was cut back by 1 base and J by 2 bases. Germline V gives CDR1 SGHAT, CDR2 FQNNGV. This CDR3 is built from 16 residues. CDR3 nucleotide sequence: TGTGCCAGCAGCTTAGGGGGGACTAGCGGACAAGAGACCCAGTACTTC. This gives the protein CASSLGGTSGQETQYF.

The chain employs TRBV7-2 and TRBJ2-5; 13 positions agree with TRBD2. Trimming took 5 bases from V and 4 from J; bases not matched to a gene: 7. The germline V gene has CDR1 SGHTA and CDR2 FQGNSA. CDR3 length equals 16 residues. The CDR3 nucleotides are TGTGCCAGCAGCACCCGACTAGCGGGGGGTGGAGAGACCCAGTACTTC. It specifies CASSTRLAGGGETQYF.

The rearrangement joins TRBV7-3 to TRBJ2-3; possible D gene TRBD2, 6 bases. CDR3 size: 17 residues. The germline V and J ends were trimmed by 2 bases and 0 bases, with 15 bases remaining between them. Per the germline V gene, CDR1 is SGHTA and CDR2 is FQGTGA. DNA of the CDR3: TGTGCCAGCAGCTTAGCGCCGGGAGTTTCTAGCACAGATACGCAGTATTTT. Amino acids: CASSLAPGVSSTDTQYF. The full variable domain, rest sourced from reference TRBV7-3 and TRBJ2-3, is GAGVSQTPSNKVTEKGKYVELRCDPISGHTALYWYRQSLGQGPEFLIYFQGTGAADDSGLPNDRFFAVRPEGSVSTLKIQRTERGDSAVYLCASSLAPGVSSTDTQYFGPGTRLTVL.

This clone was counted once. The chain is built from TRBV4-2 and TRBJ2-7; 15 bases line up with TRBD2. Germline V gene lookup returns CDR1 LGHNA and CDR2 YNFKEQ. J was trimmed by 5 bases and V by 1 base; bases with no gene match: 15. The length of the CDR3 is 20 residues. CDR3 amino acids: CASSQGFSAGTSGRLDEQYF. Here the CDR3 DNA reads TGTGCCAGCAGCCAAGGGTTTTCAGCAGGGACTAGCGGGAGGCTCGACGAGCAGTACTTC.

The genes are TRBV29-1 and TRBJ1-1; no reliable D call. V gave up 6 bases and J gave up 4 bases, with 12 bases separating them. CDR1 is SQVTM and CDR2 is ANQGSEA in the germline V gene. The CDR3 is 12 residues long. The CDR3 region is CSVQALGTEAFF. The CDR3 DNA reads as TGCAGCGTGCAGGCCCTGGGCACTGAAGCTTTCTTT.

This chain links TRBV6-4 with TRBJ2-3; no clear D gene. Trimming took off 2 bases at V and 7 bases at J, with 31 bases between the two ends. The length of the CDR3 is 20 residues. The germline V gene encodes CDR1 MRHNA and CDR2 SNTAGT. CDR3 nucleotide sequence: TGTGCCAGCAGTGACCCGAAATCCTCCCACCCGGCGGTCGGCGGCAATACGCAGTATTTT. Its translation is CASSDPKSSHPAVGGNTQYF.

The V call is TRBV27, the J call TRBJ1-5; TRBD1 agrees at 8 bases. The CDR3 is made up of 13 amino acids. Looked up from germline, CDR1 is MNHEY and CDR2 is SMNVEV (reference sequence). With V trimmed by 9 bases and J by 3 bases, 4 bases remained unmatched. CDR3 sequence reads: CASRQGLNQPQHF. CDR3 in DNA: TGTGCCAGTAGACAGGGGCTCAATCAGCCCCAGCATTTT.

This CDR3 is CASTGEEDTQYF. In DNA form, the CDR3 reads TGTGCCAGTACAGGGGAGGAAGATACGCAGTATTTT. The chain joins TRBV2 to TRBJ2-3; TRBD1 is a possible D gene (7 bases). CDR3 length: 12 residues. CDR1 and CDR2 (germline): SNHLY, FYNNEI. The V end was cut by 9 bases, the J end by 5 bases, with 12 bases between.

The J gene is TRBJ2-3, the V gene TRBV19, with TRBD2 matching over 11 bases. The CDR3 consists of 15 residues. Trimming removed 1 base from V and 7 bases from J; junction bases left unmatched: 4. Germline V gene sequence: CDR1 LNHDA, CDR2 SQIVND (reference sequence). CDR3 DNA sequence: TGTGCCAGTAGTATAGCTAGCGGGAGGACCAATACGCAGTATTTT. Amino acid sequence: CASSIASGRTNTQYF.

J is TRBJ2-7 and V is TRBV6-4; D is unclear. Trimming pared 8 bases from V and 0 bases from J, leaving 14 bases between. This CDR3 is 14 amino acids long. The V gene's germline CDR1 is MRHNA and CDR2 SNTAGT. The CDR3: CASLEARDSYEQYF. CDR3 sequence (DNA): TGTGCCAGCCTGGAAGCGCGCGACTCCTACGAGCAGTACTTC.

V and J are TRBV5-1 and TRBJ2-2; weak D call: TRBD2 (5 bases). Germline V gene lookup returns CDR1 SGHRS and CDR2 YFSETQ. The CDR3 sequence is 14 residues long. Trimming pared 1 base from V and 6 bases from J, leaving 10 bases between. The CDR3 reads CASSLSGSAGELFF. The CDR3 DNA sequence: TGCGCCAGCAGCTTGTCTGGGAGTGCCGGGGAGCTGTTTTTT. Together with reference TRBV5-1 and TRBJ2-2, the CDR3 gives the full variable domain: KAGVTQTPRYLIKTRGQQVTLSCSPISGHRSVSWYQQTPGQGLQFLFEYFSETQRNKGNFPGRFSGRQFSNSRSEMNVSTLELGDSALYLCASSLSGSAGELFFGEGSRLTVL.

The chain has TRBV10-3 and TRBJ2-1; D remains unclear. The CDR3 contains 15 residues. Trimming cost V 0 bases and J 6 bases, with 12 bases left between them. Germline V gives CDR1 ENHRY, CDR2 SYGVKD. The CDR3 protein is CAISESQLGPNEQFF. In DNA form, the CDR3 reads TGTGCCATCAGTGAGTCGCAGCTAGGCCCCAATGAGCAGTTCTTC.

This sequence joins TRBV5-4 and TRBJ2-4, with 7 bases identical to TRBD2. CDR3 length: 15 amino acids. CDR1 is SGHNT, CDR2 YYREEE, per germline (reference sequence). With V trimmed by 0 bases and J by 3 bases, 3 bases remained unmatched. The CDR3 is CASSLGLAGKNIQYF. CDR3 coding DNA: TGTGCCAGCAGCTTGGGACTAGCCGGCAAAAACATTCAGTACTTC. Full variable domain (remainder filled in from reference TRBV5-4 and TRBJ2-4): ETGVTQSPTHLIKTRGQQVTLRCSSQSGHNTVSWYQQALGQGPQFIFQYYREEENGRGNFPPRFSGLQFPNYSSELNVNALELDDSALYLCASSLGLAGKNIQYFGAGTRLSVL.

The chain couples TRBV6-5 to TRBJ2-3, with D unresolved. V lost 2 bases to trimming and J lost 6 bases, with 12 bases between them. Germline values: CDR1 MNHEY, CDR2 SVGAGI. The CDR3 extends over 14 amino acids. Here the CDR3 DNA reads TGTGCCAGCAGTTACGACCGGAGCCGGGATACGCAGTATTTT. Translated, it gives CASSYDRSRDTQYF.

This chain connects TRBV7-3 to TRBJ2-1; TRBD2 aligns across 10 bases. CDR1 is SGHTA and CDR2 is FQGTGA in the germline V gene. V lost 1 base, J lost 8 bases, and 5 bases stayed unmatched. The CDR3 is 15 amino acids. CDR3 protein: CASSLMASGSYEQFF. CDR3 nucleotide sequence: TGTGCCAGCAGCTTAATGGCTAGCGGGAGCTATGAGCAGTTCTTC. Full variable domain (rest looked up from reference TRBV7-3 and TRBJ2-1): GAGVSQTPSNKVTEKGKYVELRCDPISGHTALYWYRQSLGQGPEFLIYFQGTGAADDSGLPNDRFFAVRPEGSVSTLKIQRTERGDSAVYLCASSLMASGSYEQFFGPGTRLTVL.

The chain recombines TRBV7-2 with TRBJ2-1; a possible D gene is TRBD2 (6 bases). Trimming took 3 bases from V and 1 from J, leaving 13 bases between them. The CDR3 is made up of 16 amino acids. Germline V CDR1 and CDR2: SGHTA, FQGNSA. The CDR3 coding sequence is TGTGCCAGCAGCTTGGGTAATAGCGGTTCCTACAATGAGCAGTTCTTC. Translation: CASSLGNSGSYNEQFF.

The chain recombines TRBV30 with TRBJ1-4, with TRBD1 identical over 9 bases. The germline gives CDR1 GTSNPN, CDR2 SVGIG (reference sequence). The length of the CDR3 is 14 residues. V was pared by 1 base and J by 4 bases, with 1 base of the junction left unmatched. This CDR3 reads CAWSGDRVNEKLFF. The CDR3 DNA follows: TGTGCCTGGAGTGGGGACAGGGTTAATGAAAAACTGTTTTTT. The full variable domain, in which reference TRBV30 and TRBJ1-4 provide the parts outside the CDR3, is SQTIHQWPATLVQPVGSPLSLECTVEGTSNPNLYWYRQAAGRGLQLLFYSVGIGQISSEVPQNLSASRPQDRQFILSSKKLLLSDSGFYLCAWSGDRVNEKLFFGSGTQLSVL.

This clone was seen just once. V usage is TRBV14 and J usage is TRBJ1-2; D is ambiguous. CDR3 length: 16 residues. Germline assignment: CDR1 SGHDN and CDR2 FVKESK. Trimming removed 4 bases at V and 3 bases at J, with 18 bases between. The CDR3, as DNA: TGTGCCAGCAGCCTCCGAATCCGGGATTACCACTATGGCTACACCTTC. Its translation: CASSLRIRDYHYGYTF.

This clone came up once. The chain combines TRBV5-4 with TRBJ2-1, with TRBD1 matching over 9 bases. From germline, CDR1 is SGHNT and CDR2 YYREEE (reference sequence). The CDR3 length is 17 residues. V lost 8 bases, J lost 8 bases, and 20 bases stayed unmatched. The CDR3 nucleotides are TGTGCCAGTCCGGGACAGGGACTGGGGGGGGGTATCGATGAGCAGTTCTTC. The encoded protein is CASPGQGLGGGIDEQFF.

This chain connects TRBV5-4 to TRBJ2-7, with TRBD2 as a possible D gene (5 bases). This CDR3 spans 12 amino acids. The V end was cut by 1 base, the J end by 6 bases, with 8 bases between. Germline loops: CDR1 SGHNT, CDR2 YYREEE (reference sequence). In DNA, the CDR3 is TGTGCCAGCAGCTTGTTTGCGGGCGAGCAGTACTTC. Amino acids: CASSLFAGEQYF. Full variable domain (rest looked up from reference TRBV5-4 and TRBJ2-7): ETGVTQSPTHLIKTRGQQVTLRCSSQSGHNTVSWYQQALGQGPQFIFQYYREEENGRGNFPPRFSGLQFPNYSSELNVNALELDDSALYLCASSLFAGEQYFGPGTRLTVT.